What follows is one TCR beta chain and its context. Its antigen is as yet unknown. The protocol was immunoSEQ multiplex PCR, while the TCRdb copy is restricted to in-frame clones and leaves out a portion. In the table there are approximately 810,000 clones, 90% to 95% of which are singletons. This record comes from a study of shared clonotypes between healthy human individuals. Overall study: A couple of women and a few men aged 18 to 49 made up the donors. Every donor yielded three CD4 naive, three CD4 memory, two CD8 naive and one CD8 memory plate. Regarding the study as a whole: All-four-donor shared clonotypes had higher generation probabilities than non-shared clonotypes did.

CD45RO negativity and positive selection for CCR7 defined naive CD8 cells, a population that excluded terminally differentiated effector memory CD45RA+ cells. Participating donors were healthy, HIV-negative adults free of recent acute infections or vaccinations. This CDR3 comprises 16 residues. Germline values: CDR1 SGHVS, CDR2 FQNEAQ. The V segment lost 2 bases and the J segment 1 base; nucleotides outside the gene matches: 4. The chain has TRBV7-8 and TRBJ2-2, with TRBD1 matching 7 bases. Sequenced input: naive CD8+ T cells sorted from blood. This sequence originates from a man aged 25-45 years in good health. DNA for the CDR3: TGTGCCAGCAGCTTACCCGGGACAGAGAACACCGGGGAGCTGTTTTTT. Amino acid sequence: CASSLPGTENTGELFF.